This T cell receptor beta chain comes out of a study of cytomegalovirus exposure and HLA in healthy donors. The PCR had 60 Vbeta and 13 Jbeta primers. Data came from immunoSEQ multiplex PCR; TCRdb stores just in-frame clones and leaves some out. Among 100,000 or so clones listed, 76% were seen once. Worth noting for this clone: What it recognizes is unknown. The same CDR3 arises from other DNA sequences in this sample as well.

The CDR3 loop spans 11 amino acids. CDR1 MNHNY and CDR2 SVGAGI come from the germline V gene (reference sequence). V lost 5 bases and J lost 3, with 5 bases in between. Broader study findings: Roughly uniform sequencing depth across donors was assumed, possibly incorrectly. A later analysis found common viral pathogens apparently linked to several of the most significant clusters. Productive status was seen about 90% or about 30% of the time for most TCR beta V segments in an earlier analysis.

The chain employs TRBV6-6 and TRBJ2-7; D not resolved. The sequence was collected from a woman aged 45 to 65 in good health and CMV-seropositive. The specimen was PBMCs. The CDR3 here is CASSPSYEQYF. In DNA form, the CDR3 reads TGTGCCAGCAGTCCCAGCTACGAGCAGTACTTC.